This T cell receptor beta chain stems from a study of blood T cell repertoires in COVID-19. Study as a whole: Sites across the United States, Italy and Spain contributed samples from acute and convalescent COVID-19. T cells, B-cell-depleted T cells, or PBMCs supplied cDNA or gDNA.

The germline V and J ends were trimmed by 10 bases and 2 bases, with 12 bases remaining between them. The CDR3 runs 12 residues. Germline values: CDR1 MGHDK, CDR2 SYGVNS. Under the authors' procedure: Cell counts per sample came from amplifying reference gene primers. Only in-frame clones appear in the TCRdb table, and some are missing; sequencing was by immunoSEQ multiplex PCR. From that table come the V and J calls and clone size; the DNA was used to work out D and trimming. The sample includes about 35,000 clones, approximately 86% of them seen just once. This sequence originates from a human donor in a cohort sampled during active COVID-19. Sequencing was done on a sample of peripheral blood. The chain recombines TRBV25-1 with TRBJ2-7, with a tentative D call TRBD1 (6 bases). The CDR3 DNA sequence: TGTGCCACAACAGGGTCAACCTACGAGCAGTACTTC. Its translation is CATTGSTYEQYF.